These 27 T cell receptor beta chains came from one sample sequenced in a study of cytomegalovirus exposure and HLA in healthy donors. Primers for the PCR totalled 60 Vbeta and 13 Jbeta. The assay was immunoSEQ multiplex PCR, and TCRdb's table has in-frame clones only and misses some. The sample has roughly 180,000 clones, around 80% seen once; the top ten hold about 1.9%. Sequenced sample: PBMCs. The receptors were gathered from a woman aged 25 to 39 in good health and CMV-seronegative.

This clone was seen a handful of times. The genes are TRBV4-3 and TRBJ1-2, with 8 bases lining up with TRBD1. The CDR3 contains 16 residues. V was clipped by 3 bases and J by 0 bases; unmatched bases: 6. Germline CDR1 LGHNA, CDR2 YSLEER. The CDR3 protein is CASSHRQGRPNYGYTF. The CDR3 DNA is TGCGCCAGCAGCCATCGACAGGGGCGCCCTAACTATGGCTACACCTTC.

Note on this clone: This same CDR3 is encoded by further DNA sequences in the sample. The CDR3: CASSLSSYEQYF. In nucleotides, the CDR3 is TGTGCCAGCAGCCTTTCCTCCTACGAGCAGTACTTC. This chain uses TRBV5-5 with TRBJ2-7; D remains ambiguous. Trimming removed 4 bases at V and 0 bases at J, with 5 bases between. CDR3 size: 12 residues. The germline V gene has CDR1 SGHKS and CDR2 YYEKEE (reference sequence).

The CDR3 is CASSQDGGSTDTQYF. DNA for the CDR3: TGCGCCAGCAGCCAAGACGGGGGGAGCACAGATACGCAGTATTTT. This chain uses TRBV4-1 with TRBJ2-3, with 7 bases fitting TRBD2. The V and J ends lost 0 bases and 0 bases, in that order; junction bases with no gene match: 0. CDR3 size: 15 residues. CDR1 and CDR2 from the germline V gene are MGHRA and YSYEKL.

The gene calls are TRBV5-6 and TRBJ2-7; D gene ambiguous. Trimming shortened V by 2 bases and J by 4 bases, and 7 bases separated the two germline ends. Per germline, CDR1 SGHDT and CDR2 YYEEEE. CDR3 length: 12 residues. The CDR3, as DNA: TGTGCCAGCAGCTTCCAGCGTTACGAGCAGTACTTC. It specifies CASSFQRYEQYF.

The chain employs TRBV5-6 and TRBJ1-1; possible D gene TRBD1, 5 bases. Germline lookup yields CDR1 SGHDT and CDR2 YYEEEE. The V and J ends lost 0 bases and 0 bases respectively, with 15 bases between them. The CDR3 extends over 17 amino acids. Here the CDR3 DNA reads TGTGCCAGCAGCTTGGAAATTATCCAGGGTCTGAACACTGAAGCTTTCTTT. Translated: CASSLEIIQGLNTEAFF.

The CDR3 DNA reads as TGTGCCAGCAGCATAGGGGCAGGACGGGACACTGAAGCTTTCTTT. This sequence encodes CASSIGAGRDTEAFF. J is TRBJ1-1 and V is TRBV21-1; the DNA was not used to check the table's D call, TRBD1. TRBV21-1 is assigned pseudogene status. This CDR3 comprises 15 residues.

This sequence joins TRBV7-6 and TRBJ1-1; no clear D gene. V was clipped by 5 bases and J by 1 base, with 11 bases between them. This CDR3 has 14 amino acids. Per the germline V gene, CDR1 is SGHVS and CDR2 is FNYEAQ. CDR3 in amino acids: CASSVSAGNTEAFF. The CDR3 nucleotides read TGTGCCAGCAGCGTCTCTGCGGGGAACACTGAAGCTTTCTTT.

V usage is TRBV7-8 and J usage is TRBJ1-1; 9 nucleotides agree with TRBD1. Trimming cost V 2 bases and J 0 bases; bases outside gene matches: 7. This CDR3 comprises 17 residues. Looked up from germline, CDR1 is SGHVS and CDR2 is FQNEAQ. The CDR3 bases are TGTGCCAGCAGCTTACGACAGGGGGTAAACATGAACACTGAAGCTTTCTTT. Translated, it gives CASSLRQGVNMNTEAFF.

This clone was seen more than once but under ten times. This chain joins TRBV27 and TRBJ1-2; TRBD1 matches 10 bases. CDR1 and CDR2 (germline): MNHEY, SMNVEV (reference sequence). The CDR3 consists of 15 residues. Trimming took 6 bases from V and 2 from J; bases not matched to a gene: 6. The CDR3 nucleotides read TGTGCCAGCAGCCGGCGACAGGGGGCGAACTATGGCTACACCTTC. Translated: CASSRRQGANYGYTF.

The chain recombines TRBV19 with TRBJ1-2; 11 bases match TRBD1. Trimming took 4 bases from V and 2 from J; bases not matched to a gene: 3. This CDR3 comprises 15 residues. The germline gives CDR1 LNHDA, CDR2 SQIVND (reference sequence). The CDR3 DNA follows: TGTGCCAGTAGTACCGGGACAGGGGGGAACTATGGCTACACCTTC. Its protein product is CASSTGTGGNYGYTF.

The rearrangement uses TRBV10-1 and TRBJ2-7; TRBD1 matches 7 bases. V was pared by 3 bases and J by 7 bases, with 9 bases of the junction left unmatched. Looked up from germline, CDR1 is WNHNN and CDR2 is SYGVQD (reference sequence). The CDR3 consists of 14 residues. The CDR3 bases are TGCGCCAGCAGTGAACGGACAGGTATATCGGAGCAGTACTTC. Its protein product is CASSERTGISEQYF.

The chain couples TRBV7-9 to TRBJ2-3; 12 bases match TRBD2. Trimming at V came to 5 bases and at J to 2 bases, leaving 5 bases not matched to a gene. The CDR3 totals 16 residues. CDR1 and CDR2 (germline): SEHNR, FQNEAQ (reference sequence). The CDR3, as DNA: TGTGCCAGCAGCCCGGGGACTAGCGGGTACACAGATACGCAGTATTTT. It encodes CASSPGTSGYTDTQYF.

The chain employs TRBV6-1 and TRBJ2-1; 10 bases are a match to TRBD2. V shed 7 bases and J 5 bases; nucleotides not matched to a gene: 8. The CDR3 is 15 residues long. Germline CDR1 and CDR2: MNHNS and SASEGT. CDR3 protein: CASTSGGVFNNEQFF. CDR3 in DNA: TGTGCCAGCACCAGCGGGGGGGTATTTAACAATGAGCAGTTCTTC.

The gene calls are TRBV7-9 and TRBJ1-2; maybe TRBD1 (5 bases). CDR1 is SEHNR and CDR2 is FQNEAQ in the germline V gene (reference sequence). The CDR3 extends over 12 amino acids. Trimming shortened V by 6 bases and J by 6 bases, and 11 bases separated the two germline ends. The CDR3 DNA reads TGTGCCAGCAGTATCGACAGACATGGCTACACCTTC. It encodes CASSIDRHGYTF.

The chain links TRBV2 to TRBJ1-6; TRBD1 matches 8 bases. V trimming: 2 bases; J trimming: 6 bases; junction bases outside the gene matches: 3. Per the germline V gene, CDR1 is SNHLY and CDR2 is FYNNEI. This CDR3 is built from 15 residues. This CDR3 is CASSERGTGNSPLHF. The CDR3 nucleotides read TGTGCCAGCAGTGAAAGGGGGACAGGTAATTCACCCCTCCACTTT. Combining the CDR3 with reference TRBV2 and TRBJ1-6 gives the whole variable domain EPEVTQTPSHQVTQMGQEVILRCVPISNHLYFYWYRQILGQKVEFLVSFYNNEISEKSEIFDDQFSVERPDGSNFTLKIRSTKLEDSAMYFCASSERGTGNSPLHFGNGTRLTVT.

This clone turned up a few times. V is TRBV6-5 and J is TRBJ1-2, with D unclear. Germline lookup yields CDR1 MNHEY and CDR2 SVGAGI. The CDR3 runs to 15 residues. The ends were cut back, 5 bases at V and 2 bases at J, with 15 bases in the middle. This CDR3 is CASSPEGVFNYGYTF. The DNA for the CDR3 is TGTGCCAGCAGTCCGGAGGGTGTGTTCAACTATGGCTACACCTTC.

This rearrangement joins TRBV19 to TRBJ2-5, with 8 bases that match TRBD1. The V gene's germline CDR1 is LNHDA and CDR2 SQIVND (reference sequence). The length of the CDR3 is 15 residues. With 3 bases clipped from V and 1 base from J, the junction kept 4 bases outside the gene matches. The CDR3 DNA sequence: TGTGCCAGTAGTATCACTCAGGGGGCCCAAGAGACCCAGTACTTC. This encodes CASSITQGAQETQYF.

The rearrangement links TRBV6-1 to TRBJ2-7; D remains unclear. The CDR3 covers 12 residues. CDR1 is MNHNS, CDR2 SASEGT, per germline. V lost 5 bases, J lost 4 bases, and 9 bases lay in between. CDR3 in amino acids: CASSHNSYEQYF. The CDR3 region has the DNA TGTGCCAGCAGTCACAACAGTTACGAGCAGTACTTC.

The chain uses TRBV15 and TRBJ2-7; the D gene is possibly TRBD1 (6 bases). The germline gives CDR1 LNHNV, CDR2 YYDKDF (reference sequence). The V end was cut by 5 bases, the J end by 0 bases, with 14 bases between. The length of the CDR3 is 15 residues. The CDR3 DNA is TGTGCCACCAGCCCGCTCAGGGGCTCCTCCTACGAGCAGTACTTC. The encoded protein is CATSPLRGSSYEQYF.

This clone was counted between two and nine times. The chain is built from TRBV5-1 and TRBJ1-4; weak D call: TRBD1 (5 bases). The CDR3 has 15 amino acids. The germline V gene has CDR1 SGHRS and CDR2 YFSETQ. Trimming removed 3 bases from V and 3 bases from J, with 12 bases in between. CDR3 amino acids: CASSYRGVANEKLFF. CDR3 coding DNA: TGCGCCAGCAGCTATAGGGGTGTAGCTAATGAAAAACTGTTTTTT.

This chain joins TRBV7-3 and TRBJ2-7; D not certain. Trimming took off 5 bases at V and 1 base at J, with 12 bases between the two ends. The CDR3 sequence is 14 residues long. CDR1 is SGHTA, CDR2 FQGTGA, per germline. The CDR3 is CASSQDSKSYEQYF. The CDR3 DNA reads TGTGCCAGCAGCCAAGATAGTAAGTCCTACGAGCAGTACTTC.

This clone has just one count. CDR3 DNA sequence: TGTGCCTGGAGTTATAGGGGAAATGAAAAACTGTTTTTT. It specifies CAWSYRGNEKLFF. The V and J genes are TRBV30 and TRBJ1-4; weak D call: TRBD1 (5 bases). The V gene's germline CDR1 is GTSNPN and CDR2 SVGIG (reference sequence). The CDR3 is 13 amino acids. Trimming took 2 bases from V and 5 from J, leaving 9 bases between them. The full variable domain, in which reference TRBV30 and TRBJ1-4 provide the parts outside the CDR3, is SQTIHQWPATLVQPVGSPLSLECTVEGTSNPNLYWYRQAAGRGLQLLFYSVGIGQISSEVPQNLSASRPQDRQFILSSKKLLLSDSGFYLCAWSYRGNEKLFFGSGTQLSVL.

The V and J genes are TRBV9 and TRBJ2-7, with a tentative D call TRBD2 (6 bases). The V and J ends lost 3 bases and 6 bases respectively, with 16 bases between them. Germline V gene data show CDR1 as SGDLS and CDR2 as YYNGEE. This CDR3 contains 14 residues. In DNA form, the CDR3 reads TGTGCCAGCAGCGCGGGACTGGACAACGTCGAGCAGTACTTC. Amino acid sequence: CASSAGLDNVEQYF.

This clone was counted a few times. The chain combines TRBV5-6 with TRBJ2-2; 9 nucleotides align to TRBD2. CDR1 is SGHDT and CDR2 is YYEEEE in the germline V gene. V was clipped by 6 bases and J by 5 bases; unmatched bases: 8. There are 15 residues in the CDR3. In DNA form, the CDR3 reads TGTGCCAGCACCTTAGGCGGGGGGGAAACCGGGGAGCTGTTTTTT. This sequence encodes CASTLGGGETGELFF.

CDR3: CASAPGQGETQYF. The CDR3 region has the DNA TGTGCCAGCGCTCCCGGACAGGGAGAGACCCAGTACTTC. The chain combines TRBV7-9 with TRBJ2-5, with 8 nucleotides matching TRBD1. This CDR3 comprises 13 residues. After removal of 8 bases from V and 4 bases from J, the junction contained 6 bases not matched to a gene. Germline-derived CDR1 and CDR2 are SEHNR and FQNEAQ (reference sequence).

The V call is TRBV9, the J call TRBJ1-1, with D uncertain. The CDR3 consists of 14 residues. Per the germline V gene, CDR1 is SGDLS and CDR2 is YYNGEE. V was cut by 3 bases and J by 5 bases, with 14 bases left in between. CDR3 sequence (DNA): TGTGCCAGCAGCGGAGAAACCCGGGTGACTGAAGCTTTCTTT. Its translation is CASSGETRVTEAFF.

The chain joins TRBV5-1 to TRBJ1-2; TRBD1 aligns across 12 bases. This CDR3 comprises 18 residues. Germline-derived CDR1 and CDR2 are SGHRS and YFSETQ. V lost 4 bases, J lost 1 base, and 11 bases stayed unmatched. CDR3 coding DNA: TGCGCCAGCAGCCCATGGGACAGGGGGCTGGTACTTAACTATGGCTACACCTTC. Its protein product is CASSPWDRGLVLNYGYTF.